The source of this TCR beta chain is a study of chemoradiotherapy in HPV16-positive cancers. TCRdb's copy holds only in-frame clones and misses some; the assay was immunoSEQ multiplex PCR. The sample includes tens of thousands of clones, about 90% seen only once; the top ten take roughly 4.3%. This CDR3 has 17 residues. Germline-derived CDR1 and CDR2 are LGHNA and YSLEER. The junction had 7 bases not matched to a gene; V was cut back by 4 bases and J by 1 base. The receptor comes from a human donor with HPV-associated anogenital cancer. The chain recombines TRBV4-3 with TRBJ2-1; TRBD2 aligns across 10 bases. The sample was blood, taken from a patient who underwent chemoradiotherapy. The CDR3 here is CASSLRGLAKSYNEQFF. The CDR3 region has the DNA TGCGCCAGCAGCCTGAGGGGACTAGCGAAGTCCTACAATGAGCAGTTCTTC.